This T cell receptor beta chain comes out of a study of chemoradiotherapy in HPV16-positive cancers. Whole-study context: Functional T-cell assays on two HPV16-positive patients' cells defined candidate HPV-specific clones and common TCR motifs. Study-wide findings and caveats: HPV-responsive T-cell expansion during chemoradiotherapy was linked to improved recurrence-free survival in HPV16-positive patients.

V dropped 5 bases and J dropped 6; count of bases not matched to a gene: 2. This CDR3 is 14 amino acids long. CDR1 is SGHTA, CDR2 FQGTGA, per germline. Turning to this clone: Its antigen is unidentified.

Profiling relied on immunoSEQ multiplex PCR, and the TCRdb table lists in-frame clones only, not all of them. The sample lists 30,000 to 40,000 clones; around 80% were seen once. The chain combines TRBV7-3 with TRBJ2-1; 12 nucleotides align to TRBD2. The sequence came from a human donor with HPV-associated anogenital cancer. Sequenced here: blood, sampled from a patient who underwent chemoradiotherapy. CDR3 residues: CASSLAGGPNEQFF. The CDR3 DNA is TGTGCCAGCAGCCTAGCGGGGGGGCCCAATGAGCAGTTCTTC.